One sample yielded the 22 T cell receptor beta chains listed below, sequenced in a study of Graves' ophthalmopathy and Graves' hyperthyroidism. Scientists amplified the TCR beta CDR3 regions from RNA transcripts. RT-PCR in the first round used HTBI primers; a second-round multiplex PCR followed. TCRdb re-called the multiplex PCR reads through MiXCR, storing one row per CDR3 protein. The sample has around 1.1 million distinct CDR3 sequences; 35% to 45% are singletons. Sequencing was done on a sample of peripheral blood or thyroid tissue (not recorded which). The receptors stem from an adult man with Graves' hyperthyroidism.

The V call is TRBV12-3 or TRBV12-4, the J call TRBJ1-5, with D perhaps matching TRBD1 (5 bases). The CDR3 extends over 11 amino acids. With 6 bases removed from V and 9 bases from J, the gap between germline ends came to 9 bases. In DNA, the CDR3 is TGTGCCAGCAGGGGGGGAGGGCCCCAGCATTTT. Its translation is CASRGGGPQHF.

The rearrangement links TRBV11-2 to TRBJ1-1; no clear D gene. In germline, CDR1 is SGHAT, CDR2 FQNNGV. Trimming stripped 0 bases from V and 1 base from J, with 9 bases between. This CDR3 is built from 15 residues. The CDR3 region is CASSLDGSSNTEAFF. CDR3 DNA: TGTGCCAGCAGCTTAGATGGGTCCTCGAACACTGAAGCTTTCTTT.

This chain links TRBV25-1 with TRBJ2-5; a weak D match, TRBD2 (6 bases). The V end lost 6 bases, the J end lost 5 bases, and 16 bases lay between the germline ends. Looked up from germline, CDR1 is MGHDK and CDR2 is SYGVNS. This CDR3 region has 14 residues. The chain's CDR3 is CASRGGHSAETQYF. The DNA of the CDR3 is TGTGCCAGCAGGGGAGGACATTCGGCGGAGACCCAGTACTTC.

This clonotype has more than one count but fewer than ten. This chain links TRBV12-3 or TRBV12-4 with TRBJ1-5, with D unclear. Deletions cut 7 bases from V and 3 bases from J, with 13 bases between. The CDR3 contains 14 residues. The CDR3 DNA follows: TGTGCCAGCAACGGAGTAGGGCACAATCAGCCCCAGCATTTT. Translation gives CASNGVGHNQPQHF.

The gene calls are TRBV7-8 and TRBJ2-6, with TRBD1 matching over 9 bases. CDR1 is SGHVS, CDR2 FQNEAQ, per germline. There are 18 residues in the CDR3. Trimming removed 5 bases from V and 1 base from J; junction bases left unmatched: 9. The CDR3 sequence: CASSARQGGRSGANVLTF. CDR3 nucleotide sequence: TGTGCCAGCAGCGCCCGACAGGGGGGGCGATCTGGGGCCAACGTCCTGACTTTC.

This clonotype came up many times. The V and J genes are TRBV9 and TRBJ2-6; no reliable D call. V was cut by 4 bases and J by 4 bases, with 12 bases left in between. This CDR3 is 15 amino acids long. Germline V gene sequence: CDR1 SGDLS, CDR2 YYNGEE. The CDR3 loop is CASSYLLSGANVLTF. Here the CDR3 DNA reads TGTGCCAGCAGCTACTTGCTTTCGGGGGCCAACGTCCTGACTTTC.

The genes are TRBV7-2 and TRBJ2-5; 8 positions agree with TRBD2. Trimming removed 5 bases from V and 2 bases from J; junction bases left unmatched: 16. The germline gives CDR1 SGHTA, CDR2 FQGNSA. CDR3 size: 18 residues. CDR3 coding DNA: TGTGCCAGCAGCCATACCCCGTCCCGGGGGGGGGGGCAAGAGACCCAGTACTTC. As protein: CASSHTPSRGGGQETQYF.

Ten or more counts support this clonotype. The V gene is TRBV5-1, the J gene TRBJ1-2; 11 bases match TRBD1. The CDR3 loop spans 16 amino acids. Germline V gives CDR1 SGHRS, CDR2 YFSETQ. The trim removed 4 bases at V and 1 base at J, leaving 6 bases unmatched. The CDR3 DNA reads TGCGCCAGCAGCCGAGAGGGGACAGGGGGTAACTATGGCTACACCTTC. As protein: CASSREGTGGNYGYTF.

Turning to this clonotype: The conserved closing phenylalanine or tryptophan is absent in this CDR3, likely reflecting a read error. The DNA is left out, because the CDR3 cannot be placed on it with certainty; the CDR3 is given as TCRdb lists it. The J gene is TRBJ1-6, the V gene TRBV20-1; the DNA was not compared with TRBD1, the D call given in the table. A total of 10 residues make up the CDR3, ends included. Germline assignment: CDR1 DFQATT and CDR2 SNEGSKA (reference sequence). CDR3 region: CSAIAGGRPS.

Note on this clonotype: A much larger clone differs from this one at a single base, so this may be a read error. The genes are TRBV7-2 and TRBJ2-7, with 8 bases fitting TRBD2. This CDR3 is 14 amino acids long. The germline gives CDR1 SGHTA, CDR2 FQGNSA. V shed 5 bases and J 9 bases; nucleotides not matched to a gene: 12. The CDR3 region is CASSLTGTRDGQYF. In nucleotides, the CDR3 is TGTGCCAGCAGCCTCACCGGGACTAGAGATGGGCAGTACTTC.

This clonotype was recorded many times. The chain recombines TRBV5-1 with TRBJ2-7; unclear D gene. CDR1 and CDR2 from the germline V gene are SGHRS and YFSETQ. V lost 0 bases, J lost 2 bases, and 9 bases lay in between. The CDR3 length is 14 residues. The CDR3 DNA sequence: TGCGCCAGCAGCTTGGGCAGGCAAACCTACGAGCAGTACTTC. Amino acids: CASSLGRQTYEQYF.

The rearrangement links TRBV9 to TRBJ1-2, with 8 bases lining up with TRBD1. The V gene end was trimmed by 5 bases and the J gene end by 8 bases; junction bases not matched to a gene: 11. The CDR3 has 14 residues. CDR1 is SGDLS, CDR2 YYNGEE, per germline. This chain's CDR3 is CASSTGQGMSGYTF. CDR3 bases: TGTGCCAGCAGTACCGGACAGGGAATGAGCGGCTACACCTTC.

The rearrangement joins TRBV7-9 to TRBJ2-7; weak D call: TRBD1 (6 bases). V lost 1 base and J 3 bases, leaving 16 bases between the germline ends. The CDR3 is 16 amino acids. Germline values: CDR1 SEHNR, CDR2 FQNEAQ (reference sequence). The CDR3 nucleotides are TGTGCCAGCAGCTTAGAGGCAGGGGCGTATCACTACGAGCAGTACTTC. Its protein is CASSLEAGAYHYEQYF.

V and J are TRBV20-1 and TRBJ2-2; D gene unclear. V was trimmed by 4 bases and J by 6 bases, leaving 12 bases between them. The length of the CDR3 is 13 residues. CDR1 is DFQATT, CDR2 SNEGSKA, per germline (reference sequence). CDR3 sequence reads: CSATVSGSGELFF. The CDR3 bases are TGCAGTGCTACGGTCTCCGGATCCGGGGAGCTGTTTTTT.

The rearrangement uses TRBV5-8 and TRBJ2-6, with a weak D call TRBD1 (5 bases). Germline V gene lookup returns CDR1 SGHTS and CDR2 YDEGEE. The ends were cut back, 0 bases at V and 4 bases at J, with 11 bases in the middle. The CDR3 is 16 residues long. This CDR3 is CASSLAAGPGANVLTF. DNA for the CDR3: TGTGCCAGCAGCTTGGCTGCAGGGCCCGGGGCCAACGTCCTGACTTTC.

This clonotype was observed at least ten times. The J gene is TRBJ1-1, the V gene TRBV12-3 or TRBV12-4, with TRBD1 as a possible D gene (5 bases). The CDR3 runs to 13 residues. Trimming pared 5 bases from V and 7 bases from J, leaving 14 bases between. DNA for the CDR3: TGTGCCAGCAGTCAGGACGGACACCGTGAAGCTTTCTTT. It translates to CASSQDGHREAFF.

This clonotype occurred many times. The V and J genes are TRBV2 and TRBJ1-2; D is unclear. The V gene lost 8 bases and the J gene lost 7 bases, with 8 bases spanning the gap. Germline V gene lookup returns CDR1 SNHLY and CDR2 FYNNEI. The CDR3 extends over 10 amino acids. The CDR3 region has the DNA TGTGCCAGCCTAGGGCGTGGCTACACCTTC. Protein product: CASLGRGYTF.

The chain employs TRBV7-2 and TRBJ1-4; possibly TRBD1 for D (6 bases). This CDR3 region has 15 residues. Trimming left V 5 bases short and J 2 bases short, with 12 bases between. Per germline, CDR1 SGHTA and CDR2 FQGNSA. The CDR3 reads CASSPTGPTNEKLFF. The CDR3 nucleotides are TGTGCCAGCAGCCCGACAGGCCCCACTAATGAAAAACTGTTTTTT.

This clonotype showed up just a few times. The V and J genes are TRBV7-9 and TRBJ1-4; no reliable D call. The V gene lost 5 bases and the J gene lost 12 bases, with 22 bases spanning the gap. CDR1 is SEHNR and CDR2 is FQNEAQ in the germline V gene (reference sequence). The CDR3 sequence is 15 residues long. The CDR3 reads CASSVVGHERLELFF. In nucleotides, the CDR3 is TGTGCCAGCAGCGTAGTGGGCCATGAGCGTCTCGAACTGTTTTTT.

The chain recombines TRBV19 with TRBJ1-5; perhaps TRBD1 as D (5 bases). Germline CDR1 and CDR2: LNHDA and SQIVND (reference sequence). CDR3 length equals 17 residues. V dropped 2 bases and J dropped 11 bases, with 25 bases sitting between them. The CDR3 region is CASSILAASGAEETQHF. The CDR3 bases are TGTGCCAGTAGTATACTGGCTGCTAGCGGGGCGGAAGAGACCCAGCATTTT.

For this clonotype: A much larger clone differs by one base, so this may be a read error. Given the absence of the conserved phenylalanine or tryptophan at the CDR3 end, a read error is likely. The chain joins TRBV7-9 to TRBJ1-1; TRBD1 agrees at 11 bases. This CDR3 has 18 amino acids. Germline trimming cut 5 bases from V and 1 base from J; bases unmatched to any gene: 12. The germline CDR1 and CDR2 sequences are SEHNR and FQNEAQ (reference sequence). The CDR3 region is CASSPGQGAFGTNTEAFL. The DNA for the CDR3 is TGTGCCAGCAGCCCTGGACAGGGGGCTTTTGGTACGAACACTGAAGCTTTCCTT.

This clonotype turned up a few times. The chain recombines TRBV5-5 with TRBJ1-5; 9 positions match TRBD1. The CDR3 totals 13 residues. Unmatched junction bases numbered 7, after V lost 4 bases and J lost 11 bases. Germline CDR1 is SGHKS and CDR2 is YYEKEE (reference sequence). CDR3 sequence: CASSPGQGWAQHF. CDR3 DNA: TGTGCCAGCAGCCCGGGACAGGGATGGGCCCAGCATTTT.